This T cell receptor beta chain came from a study of T cell repertoires in cytomegalovirus infection. About the study: Public TCR beta signatures were indicative of both CMV infection and a matching HLA type.

One entry per CDR3 protein results from TCRdb running MiXCR on the reads. This sample has 630,000 or so distinct CDR3 sequences, with roughly a quarter found just once. The CDR3 totals 16 residues. V lost 5 bases to trimming and J lost 0 bases, with 14 bases between them. This clonotype appeared many times. This chain connects TRBV12-3 or TRBV12-4 to TRBJ2-1, with a possible D match to TRBD2 (5 bases). Input material: CD8+ T cells from PBMCs. The sequence was obtained from a human donor in good health (CMV status not recorded). Some clones in this sample may be carry-over from other donors' samples. The chain's CDR3 is CASSPSRGSSYNEQFF. The CDR3 DNA reads as TGTGCCAGCAGTCCAAGTCGAGGGAGCTCCTACAATGAGCAGTTCTTC.